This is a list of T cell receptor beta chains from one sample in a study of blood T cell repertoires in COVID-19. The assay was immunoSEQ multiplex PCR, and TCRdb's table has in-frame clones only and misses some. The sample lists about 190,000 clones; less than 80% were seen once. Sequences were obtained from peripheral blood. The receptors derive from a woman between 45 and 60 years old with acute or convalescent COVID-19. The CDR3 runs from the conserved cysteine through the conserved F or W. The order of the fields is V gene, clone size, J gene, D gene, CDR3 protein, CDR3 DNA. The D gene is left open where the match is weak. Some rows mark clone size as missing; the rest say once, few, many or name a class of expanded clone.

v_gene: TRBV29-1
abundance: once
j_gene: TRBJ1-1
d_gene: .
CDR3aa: CSVSGVGTEAFF
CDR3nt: TGCAGCGTTTCAGGGGTTGGCACTGAAGCTTTCTTT

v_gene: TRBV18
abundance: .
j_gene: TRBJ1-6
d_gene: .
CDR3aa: CASSGMGGNNSPLHF
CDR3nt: TGTGCCAGCTCCGGGATGGGGGGGAATAATTCACCCCTCCACTTT

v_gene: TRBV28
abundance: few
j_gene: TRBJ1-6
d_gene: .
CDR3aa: CAHAGGTYNSPLHF
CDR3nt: TGTGCCCATGCGGGGGGCACCTATAATTCACCCCTCCACTTT

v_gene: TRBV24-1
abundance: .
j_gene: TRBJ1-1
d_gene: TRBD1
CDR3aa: CATSDGATGRRTEAFF
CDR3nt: TGTGCCACCAGTGATGGGGCGACAGGGCGGAGGACTGAAGCTTTCTTT

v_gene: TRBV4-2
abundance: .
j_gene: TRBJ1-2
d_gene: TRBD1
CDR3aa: CASSRLGTGVGYTF
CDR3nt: TGTGCCAGCAGCCGCCTTGGGACAGGGGTTGGCTACACCTTC

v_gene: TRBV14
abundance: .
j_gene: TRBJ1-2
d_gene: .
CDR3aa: CASSQEGYRGRNYGYTF
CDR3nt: TGTGCCAGCAGCCAAGAGGGGTACCGGGGGAGGAACTATGGCTACACCTTC

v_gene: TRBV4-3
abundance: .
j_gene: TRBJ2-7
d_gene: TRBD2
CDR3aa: CASSQERDYEQYF
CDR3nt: TGCGCCAGCAGCCAGGAGCGGGACTACGAGCAGTACTTC

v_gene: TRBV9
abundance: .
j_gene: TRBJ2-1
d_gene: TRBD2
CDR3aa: CASSVQAGSHYNEQFF
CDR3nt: TGTGCCAGCAGCGTACAAGCGGGATCTCACTACAATGAGCAGTTCTTC

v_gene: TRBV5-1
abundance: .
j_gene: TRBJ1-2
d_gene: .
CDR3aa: CASSLDAVKGYTF
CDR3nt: TGCGCCAGCAGCTTGGACGCAGTAAAGGGCTACACCTTC

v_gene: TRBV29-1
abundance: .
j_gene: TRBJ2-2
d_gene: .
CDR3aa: CSSPRPTGELFF
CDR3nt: TGCAGCTCTCCGAGGCCCACCGGGGAGCTGTTTTTT

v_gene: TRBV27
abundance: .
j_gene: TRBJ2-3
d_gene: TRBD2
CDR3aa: CASRHVSGSGKDTQYF
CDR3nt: TGTGCCAGCAGACACGTTAGCGGGAGCGGGAAAGATACGCAGTATTTT

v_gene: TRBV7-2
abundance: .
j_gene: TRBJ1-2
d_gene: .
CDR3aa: CASSLEVTGNYGYTF
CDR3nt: TGTGCCAGCAGCTTAGAAGTTACAGGGAACTATGGCTACACCTTC

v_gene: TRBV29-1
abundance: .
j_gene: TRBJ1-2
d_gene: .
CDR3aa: CSVASGTSYGYTF
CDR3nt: TGCAGCGTAGCATCCGGGACAAGTTATGGCTACACCTTC

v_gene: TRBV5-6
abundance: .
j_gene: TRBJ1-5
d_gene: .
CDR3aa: CASSFLGTPNQPQHF
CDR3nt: TGTGCCAGCAGCTTTTTAGGGACTCCGAACCAGCCCCAGCATTTT

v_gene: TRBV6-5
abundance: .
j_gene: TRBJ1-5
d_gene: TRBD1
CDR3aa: CASSQEGAQPQHF
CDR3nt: TGTGCCAGCAGCCAAGAGGGGGCTCAGCCCCAGCATTTT

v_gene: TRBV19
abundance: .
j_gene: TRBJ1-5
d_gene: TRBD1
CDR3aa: CASSVYRGQGNQPQHF
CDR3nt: TGTGCCAGTAGTGTATACAGGGGACAGGGCAATCAGCCCCAGCATTTT

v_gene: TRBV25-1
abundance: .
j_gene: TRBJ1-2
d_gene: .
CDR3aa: CASRDFGEGYTF
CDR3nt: TGTGCCAGCAGGGACTTCGGGGAAGGCTACACCTTC

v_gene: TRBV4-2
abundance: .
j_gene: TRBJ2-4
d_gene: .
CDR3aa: CASSQDGAGKNIQYF
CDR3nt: TGTGCCAGCAGCCAAGATGGGGCTGGTAAAAACATTCAGTACTTC

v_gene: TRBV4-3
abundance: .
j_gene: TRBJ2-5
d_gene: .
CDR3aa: CASSQGGGLVPSETQYF
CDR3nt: TGCGCCAGCAGCCAAGGGGGTGGACTTGTTCCTTCAGAGACCCAGTACTTC

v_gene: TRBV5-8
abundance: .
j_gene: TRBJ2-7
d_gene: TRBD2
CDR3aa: CASSLYGRAYEQYF
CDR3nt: TGTGCCAGCAGCTTATATGGGAGGGCCTACGAGCAGTACTTC

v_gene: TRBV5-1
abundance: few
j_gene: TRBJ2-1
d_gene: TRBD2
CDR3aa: CASRRGAGGYNEQFF
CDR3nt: TGCGCCAGCAGGCGCGGGGCGGGAGGCTACAATGAGCAGTTCTTC

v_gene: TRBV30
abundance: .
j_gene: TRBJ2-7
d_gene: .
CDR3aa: CAWNRQGNDEQYF
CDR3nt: TGTGCCTGGAATCGTCAGGGTAATGACGAGCAGTACTTC

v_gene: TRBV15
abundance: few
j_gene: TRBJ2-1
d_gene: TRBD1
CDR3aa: CATSRGQGGNEQFF
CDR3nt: TGTGCCACCAGCAGAGGACAGGGTGGGAATGAGCAGTTCTTC

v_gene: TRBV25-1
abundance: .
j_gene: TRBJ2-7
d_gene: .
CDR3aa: CASSGETYEQYF
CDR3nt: TGTGCCAGCAGCGGGGAAACCTACGAGCAGTACTTC

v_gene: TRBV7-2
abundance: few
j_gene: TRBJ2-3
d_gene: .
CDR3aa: CASSSSGGITDTQYF
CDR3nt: TGTGCCAGCAGCTCGAGTGGGGGGATCACAGATACGCAGTATTTT

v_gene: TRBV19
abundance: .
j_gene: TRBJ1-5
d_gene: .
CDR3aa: CASTIAQGSYQPQHF
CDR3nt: TGTGCCAGTACCATAGCCCAGGGCTCCTATCAGCCCCAGCATTTT

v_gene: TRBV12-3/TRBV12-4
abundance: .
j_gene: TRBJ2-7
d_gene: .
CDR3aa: CASSFDSRYEQYF
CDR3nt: TGTGCCAGCAGTTTTGACAGCCGATACGAGCAGTACTTC

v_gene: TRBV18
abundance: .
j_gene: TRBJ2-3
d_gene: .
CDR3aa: CASSPGRSTDTQYF
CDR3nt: TGTGCCAGCTCACCAGGGAGAAGCACAGATACGCAGTATTTT

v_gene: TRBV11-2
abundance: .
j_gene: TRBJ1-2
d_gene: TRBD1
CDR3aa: CASSSRDRGYGYTF
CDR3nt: TGTGCCAGCAGCTCCCGGGACAGGGGATATGGCTACACCTTC

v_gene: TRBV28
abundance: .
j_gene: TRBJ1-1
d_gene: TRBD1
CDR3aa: CASRGQGRWEAFF
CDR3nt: TGTGCCAGCAGGGGACAGGGGAGGTGGGAAGCTTTCTTT

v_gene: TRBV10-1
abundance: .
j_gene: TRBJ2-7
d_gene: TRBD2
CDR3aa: CASSGGLAGGTGYEQYF
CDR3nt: TGCGCCAGCAGTGGAGGACTAGCGGGAGGGACGGGCTACGAGCAGTACTTC

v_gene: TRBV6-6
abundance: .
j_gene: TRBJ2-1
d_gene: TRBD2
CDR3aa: CASFPSGTSNRNEQFF
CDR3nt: TGTGCCAGCTTCCCTAGCGGGACCTCCAACAGGAATGAGCAGTTCTTC

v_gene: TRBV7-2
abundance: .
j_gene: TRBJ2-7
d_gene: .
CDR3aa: CASSLPGLSYEQYF
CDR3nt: TGTGCCAGCAGCTTACCGGGACTCTCCTACGAGCAGTACTTC

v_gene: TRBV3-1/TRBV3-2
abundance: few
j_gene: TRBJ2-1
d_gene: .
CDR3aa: CASSQRNFNNEQFF
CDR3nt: TGTGCCAGCAGCCAGAGAAACTTCAACAATGAGCAGTTCTTC

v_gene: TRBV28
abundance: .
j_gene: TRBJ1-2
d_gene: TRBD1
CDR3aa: CASSLLGVRTGRDYGYTF
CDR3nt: TGTGCCAGCAGCCTCTTGGGGGTGAGGACAGGAAGAGACTATGGCTACACCTTC

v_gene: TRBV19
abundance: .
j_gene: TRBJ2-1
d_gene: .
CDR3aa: CASLRGLNYNEQFF
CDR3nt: TGTGCCAGTCTACGGGGGTTGAACTACAATGAGCAGTTCTTC

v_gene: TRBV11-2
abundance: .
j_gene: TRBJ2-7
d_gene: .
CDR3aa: CASNNRPEGLTYEQYF
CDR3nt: TGTGCCAGCAACAACCGGCCCGAGGGCCTAACCTACGAGCAGTACTTC

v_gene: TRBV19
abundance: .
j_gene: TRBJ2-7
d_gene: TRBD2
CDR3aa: CASSRTGGPYEQYF
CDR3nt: TGTGCCAGTAGTCGAACGGGAGGGCCTTACGAGCAGTACTTC

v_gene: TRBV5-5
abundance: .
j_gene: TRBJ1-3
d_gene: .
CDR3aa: CASSLGILGNTIYF
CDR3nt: TGTGCCAGCAGCTTGGGCATACTTGGAAACACCATATATTTT

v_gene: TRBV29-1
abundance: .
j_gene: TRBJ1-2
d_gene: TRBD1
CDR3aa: CSVVTGTGANYGYTF
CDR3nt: TGCAGCGTTGTAACCGGGACAGGAGCTAACTATGGCTACACCTTC

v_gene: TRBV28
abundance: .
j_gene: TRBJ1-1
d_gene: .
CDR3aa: CASSFGGVNTEAFF
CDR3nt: TGTGCCAGCAGTTTTGGGGGGGTTAACACTGAAGCTTTCTTT

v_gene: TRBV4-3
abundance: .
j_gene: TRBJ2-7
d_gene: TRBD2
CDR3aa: CASSQDLHGGAYEQYF
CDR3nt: TGCGCCAGCAGCCAAGACCTCCATGGGGGGGCCTACGAGCAGTACTTC

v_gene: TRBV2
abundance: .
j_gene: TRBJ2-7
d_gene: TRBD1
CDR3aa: CASSGDRAYEQYF
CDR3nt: TGTGCCAGCAGTGGGGACAGGGCCTACGAGCAGTACTTC

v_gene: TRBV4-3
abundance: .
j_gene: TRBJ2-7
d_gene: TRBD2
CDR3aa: CASSQDRRASGILYEQYF
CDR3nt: TGCGCCAGCAGCCAAGATAGGCGGGCTAGCGGGATTCTCTACGAGCAGTACTTC

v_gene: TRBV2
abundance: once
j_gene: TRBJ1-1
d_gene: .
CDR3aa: CASSEGGVRTEAFF
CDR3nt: TGTGCCAGCAGTGAGGGAGGGGTGAGGACTGAAGCTTTCTTT

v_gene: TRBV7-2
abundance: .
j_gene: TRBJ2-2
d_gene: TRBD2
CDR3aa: CASTSGREGRTGELFF
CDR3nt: TGTGCCAGCACCTCCGGACGGGAGGGCCGCACCGGGGAGCTGTTTTTT